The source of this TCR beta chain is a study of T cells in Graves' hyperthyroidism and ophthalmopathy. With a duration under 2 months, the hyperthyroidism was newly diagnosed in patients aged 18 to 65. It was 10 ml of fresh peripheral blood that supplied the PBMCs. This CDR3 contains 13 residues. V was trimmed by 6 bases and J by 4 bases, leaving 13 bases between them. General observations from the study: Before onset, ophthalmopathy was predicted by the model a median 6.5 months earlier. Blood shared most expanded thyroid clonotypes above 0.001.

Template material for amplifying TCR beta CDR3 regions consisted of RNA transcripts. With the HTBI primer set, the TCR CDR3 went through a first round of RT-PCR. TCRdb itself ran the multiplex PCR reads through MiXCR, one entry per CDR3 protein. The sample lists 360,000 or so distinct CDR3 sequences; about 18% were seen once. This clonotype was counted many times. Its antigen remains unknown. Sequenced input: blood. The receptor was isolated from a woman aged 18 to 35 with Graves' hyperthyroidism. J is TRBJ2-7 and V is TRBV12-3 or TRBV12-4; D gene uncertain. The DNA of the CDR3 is TGTGCCAGCAGACCCAACTGGGGTTACGAGCAGTACTTC. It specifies CASRPNWGYEQYF.